Listed here are 14 T cell receptor beta chains from one sample, sequenced in a study of cytomegalovirus exposure and HLA in healthy donors. The PCR employed 60 Vbeta primers together with 13 Jbeta primers. Here immunoSEQ multiplex PCR was the method, and the copy in TCRdb shows in-frame clones only, minus some. The sample yields around 130,000 clones, around 8.5% seen once. Sequenced sample: PBMCs. These receptors originate from a man in his forties in good health and CMV-seronegative.

The rearrangement links TRBV6-5 to TRBJ1-3; tentatively, D is TRBD1 (5 bases). Trimming shortened V by 6 bases and J by 3 bases, and 15 bases separated the two germline ends. The V gene's germline CDR1 is MNHEY and CDR2 SVGAGI. The CDR3 consists of 15 residues. The CDR3 spells CASRPQGPLGNTIYF. As DNA, the CDR3 is TGTGCCAGCAGGCCGCAGGGCCCCCTTGGAAACACCATATATTTT.

CDR3 DNA: TGTGCCAGCTCACCACTGGGGGCGACGAACACCGGGGAGCTGTTTTTT. This translates into CASSPLGATNTGELFF. The V gene is TRBV18, the J gene TRBJ2-2; perhaps TRBD1 as D (6 bases). The CDR3 is 16 amino acids. Germline lookup yields CDR1 KGHSH and CDR2 LQKENI. V lost 1 base and J lost 0, with 9 bases in between.

This chain links TRBV5-6 with TRBJ1-1, with unresolved D. The CDR3 runs 13 residues. Germline CDR1 and CDR2: SGHDT and YYEEEE. The V end was cut by 0 bases, the J end by 2 bases, with 5 bases between. CDR3 protein: CASSLVANTEAFF. The CDR3 DNA sequence: TGTGCCAGCAGCTTGGTGGCCAACACTGAAGCTTTCTTT.

Only a few counts were recorded for this clone. V is TRBV4-1 and J is TRBJ1-2; 9 nucleotides align to TRBD1. V gave up 4 bases and J gave up 4 bases; unmatched junction bases: 7. Germline assignment: CDR1 MGHRA and CDR2 YSYEKL. The CDR3 contains 15 residues. CDR3 residues: CASSLGQGSSYGYTF. CDR3 DNA: TGCGCCAGCAGCCTGGGACAGGGATCTTCCTATGGCTACACCTTC.

This clone has just a few counts. The CDR3 spells CASSVNSLTEAFF. The CDR3 nucleotides read TGTGCCAGCAGTGTCAACAGTCTTACTGAAGCTTTCTTT. The V gene is TRBV6-6, the J gene TRBJ1-1; no clear D gene. Germline CDR1 is MNHNY and CDR2 is SVGAGI (reference sequence). Trimming left V 5 bases short and J 5 bases short, with 12 bases between. CDR3 length: 13 residues.

There are a few counts of this clone. The rearrangement links TRBV28 to TRBJ1-6; no firm D call. Germline V gene sequence: CDR1 MDHEN, CDR2 SYDVKM. This CDR3 region has 9 residues. The V end was cut by 5 bases, the J end by 13 bases, with 3 bases between. CDR3 sequence (DNA): TGTGCCAGCAGTCCTCCCCTCCACTTT. This encodes CASSPPLHF.

The chain has TRBV10-1 and TRBJ2-5; 7 bases fit TRBD1. Germline V CDR1 and CDR2: WNHNN, SYGVQD (reference sequence). The ends lost 2 bases at V and 3 bases at J; junction bases unmatched: 9. CDR3 length: 16 amino acids. CDR3 DNA: TGCGCCAGCAGTGAGAGCCGTACAGGGGTGAAAGAGACCCAGTACTTC. Translated, it gives CASSESRTGVKETQYF.

This clone appeared a few times. J is TRBJ1-2 and V is TRBV19, with 7 bases identical to TRBD1. Germline-derived CDR1 and CDR2 are LNHDA and SQIVND (reference sequence). The V and J ends lost 6 bases and 0 bases, in that order; junction bases with no gene match: 4. The CDR3 is made up of 14 amino acids. This CDR3 is CASSQGGANYGYTF. The CDR3 DNA sequence: TGTGCCAGTAGCCAGGGGGGTGCTAACTATGGCTACACCTTC. Variable domain in full (rest from reference TRBV19 and TRBJ1-2): DGGITQSPKYLFRKEGQNVTLSCEQNLNHDAMYWYRQDPGQGLRLIYYSQIVNDFQKGDIAEGYSVSREKKESFPLTVTSAQKNPTAFYLCASSQGGANYGYTFGSGTRLTVV.

The V call is TRBV5-4, the J call TRBJ2-3; 9 nucleotides agree with TRBD2. This CDR3 contains 16 residues. Looked up from germline, CDR1 is SGHNT and CDR2 is YYREEE (reference sequence). V trimming: 4 bases; J trimming: 4 bases; junction bases outside the gene matches: 10. The DNA of the CDR3 is TGTGCCAGCAGCCTGGGACTAGCCGGGGGATCAGATACGCAGTATTTT. Its translation is CASSLGLAGGSDTQYF.

This clone was recorded a few times. V and J are TRBV4-3 and TRBJ2-1; no reliable D call. V was clipped by 0 bases and J by 3 bases, with 9 bases between them. This CDR3 spans 15 amino acids. The germline V gene encodes CDR1 LGHNA and CDR2 YSLEER. This CDR3 reads CASSQDGLFYNEQFF. The DNA for the CDR3 is TGCGCCAGCAGCCAAGATGGGCTATTCTACAATGAGCAGTTCTTC.

The chain recombines TRBV5-1 with TRBJ1-2; 10 nucleotides line up with TRBD1. Germline assignment: CDR1 SGHRS and CDR2 YFSETQ. This CDR3 comprises 15 residues. V was clipped by 4 bases and J by 2 bases; unmatched bases: 5. The CDR3 region has the DNA TGCGCCAGCAGCCCCCGACAGGGGGCCAACTATGGCTACACCTTC. As protein: CASSPRQGANYGYTF.

A few counts support this clone. V gene TRBV4-2 combines with J gene TRBJ2-1; 15 positions agree with TRBD2. CDR3 length equals 16 residues. Germline loops: CDR1 LGHNA, CDR2 YNFKEQ. V lost 4 bases to trimming and J lost 9 bases; unmatched junction nucleotides: 7. CDR3: CASSPRTSGGAGEQFF. Here the CDR3 DNA reads TGTGCCAGCAGCCCTCGGACTAGCGGGGGGGCCGGTGAGCAGTTCTTC.

The chain couples TRBV7-6 to TRBJ2-1, with TRBD2 matching 7 bases. V lost 1 base, J lost 7 bases, and 4 bases stayed unmatched. The germline V gene has CDR1 SGHVS and CDR2 FNYEAQ. The CDR3 length is 14 residues. The CDR3 DNA follows: TGTGCCAGCAGCTTAGATGGGGGGGGGAATGAGCAGTTCTTC. Protein sequence: CASSLDGGGNEQFF.

The rearrangement uses TRBV9 and TRBJ1-3; TRBD1 might be the D (6 bases). This CDR3 region has 17 residues. V was trimmed by 4 bases and J by 4 bases, leaving 21 bases between them. CDR1 and CDR2 (germline): SGDLS, YYNGEE. CDR3 sequence: CASSFTGPPTGGNTIYF. CDR3 bases: TGTGCCAGCAGCTTCACAGGGCCGCCCACGGGAGGAAACACCATATATTTT.